These 10 T cell receptor beta chains were sequenced from one sample in a study of CD8+CD57+ T cells in acquired aplastic anemia. All sequencing subjects had displayed CD8+CD57+ cell expansion on flow cytometry. The template for TCR beta VDJ and CDR3 sequence profiling was genomic DNA. TCRdb called the reads again in MiXCR, with one record for every CDR3 protein. The sample lists around 200,000 distinct CDR3 sequences; 63% were seen once. The sequencing sample was made of sorted CD4+, CD8+, or CD8+CD57+ T cells (not recorded which) from PBMCs. The receptor source for this set is a human donor with aplastic anemia.

The gene calls are TRBV7-3 and TRBJ1-1, with 8 bases identical to TRBD1. The CDR3 loop spans 13 amino acids. The germline V gene encodes CDR1 SGHTA and CDR2 FQGTGA. Trimming cost V 5 bases and J 4 bases; bases outside gene matches: 3. In DNA, the CDR3 is TGTGCCAGCAGCGATACAGGGGGCACTGAAGCTTTCTTT. Protein product: CASSDTGGTEAFF.

CDR3 sequence reads: CSARQGFGETQYF. The DNA of the CDR3 is TGCAGTGCTAGACAGGGTTTTGGGGAGACCCAGTACTTC. This sequence joins TRBV20-1 and TRBJ2-5; D perhaps matches TRBD1 (5 bases). Germline-derived CDR1 and CDR2 are DFQATT and SNEGSKA (reference sequence). Deletions cut 2 bases from V and 5 bases from J, with 12 bases between. The CDR3 extends over 13 amino acids.

The V and J genes are TRBV2 and TRBJ2-7, with TRBD1 identical over 8 bases. The CDR3 spans 14 residues. Germline CDR1 and CDR2: SNHLY and FYNNEI. After removal of 5 bases from V and 2 bases from J, the junction contained 5 bases not matched to a gene. The CDR3 region is CASSLSDRAYEQYF. CDR3 in DNA: TGTGCCAGCAGTTTATCGGACAGGGCCTACGAGCAGTACTTC.

Regarding this clonotype: This clone may be a read error of a much larger clone one base away. V usage is TRBV9 and J usage is TRBJ1-4; D is ambiguous. V was pared by 3 bases and J by 1 base, with 13 bases between. Germline V gene lookup returns CDR1 SGDLS and CDR2 YYNGEE. The CDR3 has 16 amino acids. As DNA, the CDR3 is TGTGCCAGCAGCGCCTTTTACGGGGTAACTAATGAAAAACTGTTTTTT. It encodes CASSAFYGVTNEKLFF.

This clonotype has ten or more counts. This chain uses TRBV19 with TRBJ1-1; 9 bases are shared with TRBD1. Per the germline V gene, CDR1 is LNHDA and CDR2 is SQIVND (reference sequence). V lost 5 bases to trimming and J lost 5 bases; unmatched junction nucleotides: 6. CDR3 length: 14 amino acids. The chain's CDR3 is CASSSQGALTEAFF. The CDR3 DNA reads TGTGCCAGTAGTTCACAGGGGGCGCTTACTGAAGCTTTCTTT.

V and J are TRBV24-1 and TRBJ2-3; possible D gene TRBD1, 5 bases. The germline V gene encodes CDR1 KGHDR and CDR2 SFDVKD. Trimming shortened V by 4 bases and J by 3 bases, and 13 bases separated the two germline ends. The CDR3 is made up of 15 amino acids. DNA of the CDR3: TGTGCCACCAGTGACGTAGGGCAGGGAACAGATACGCAGTATTTT. Amino acids: CATSDVGQGTDTQYF.

The V gene is TRBV10-3, the J gene TRBJ1-2; maybe TRBD1 (6 bases). Trimming cost V 5 bases and J 0 bases, with 10 bases left between them. Germline-derived CDR1 and CDR2 are ENHRY and SYGVKD. The CDR3 has 14 residues. This CDR3 reads CAISLGTSNYGYTF. The CDR3, as DNA: TGTGCCATCAGTCTCGGGACATCTAACTATGGCTACACCTTC.

This clonotype was seen only once. The J gene is TRBJ2-5, the V gene TRBV2, with 8 positions matching TRBD1. The length of the CDR3 is 15 residues. V was pared by 8 bases and J by 4 bases, with 12 bases of the junction left unmatched. Per the germline V gene, CDR1 is SNHLY and CDR2 is FYNNEI. This CDR3 reads CASPRTGKVGETQYF. Written as DNA, the CDR3 is TGTGCCAGCCCCAGGACAGGGAAGGTCGGAGAGACCCAGTACTTC. Variable domain in full (rest from reference TRBV2 and TRBJ2-5): EPEVTQTPSHQVTQMGQEVILRCVPISNHLYFYWYRQILGQKVEFLVSFYNNEISEKSEIFDDQFSVERPDGSNFTLKIRSTKLEDSAMYFCASPRTGKVGETQYFGPGTRLLVL.

The gene calls are TRBV7-8 and TRBJ2-3; D remains ambiguous. Germline V lookup: CDR1 SGHVS, CDR2 FQNEAQ. The CDR3 sequence is 14 residues long. The V end was cut by 1 base, the J end by 2 bases, with 7 bases between. This CDR3 is CASSLEGFTDTQYF. CDR3 nucleotide sequence: TGTGCCAGCAGCTTAGAAGGATTCACAGATACGCAGTATTTT. Full variable domain (missing parts from reference TRBV7-8 and TRBJ2-3): GAGVSQSPRYKVAKRGQDVALRCDPISGHVSLFWYQQALGQGPEFLTYFQNEAQLDKSGLPSDRFFAERPEGSVSTLKIQRTQQEDSAVYLCASSLEGFTDTQYFGPGTRLTVL.

The sample holds one count of this clonotype. The chain employs TRBV7-9 and TRBJ1-6; D is possibly TRBD1 (6 bases). Germline CDR1 SEHNR, CDR2 FQNEAQ (reference sequence). With 4 bases removed from V and 7 bases from J, the gap between germline ends came to 8 bases. This CDR3 has 13 amino acids. This chain's CDR3 is CASSSGQNSPLHF. The CDR3 DNA reads as TGTGCCAGCAGCTCCGGACAGAATTCACCCCTCCACTTT. Together with reference TRBV7-9 and TRBJ1-6, the CDR3 gives the full variable domain: DTGVSQNPRHKITKRGQNVTFRCDPISEHNRLYWYRQTLGQGPEFLTYFQNEAQLEKSRLLSDRFSAERPKGSFSTLEIQRTEQGDSAMYLCASSSGQNSPLHFGNGTRLTVT.